These 21 T cell receptor beta chains were all obtained from the same sample, sequenced in a study of early T cells in non-severe SARS-CoV-2 infection. TCRdb re-called the 5' RACE reads through MiXCR, storing one row per CDR3 protein. The repertoire has about 52,000 distinct CDR3 sequences, approximately 10% of them found once; the top ten carry less than 15%. Sequencing was carried out using whole blood. The receptors were sampled from an adult who was a healthcare worker with PCR-confirmed SARS-CoV-2 infection or an uninfected control (not recorded which).

J is TRBJ2-5 and V is TRBV28, with TRBD1 identical over 7 bases. The CDR3 covers 15 residues. Per germline, CDR1 MDHEN and CDR2 SYDVKM. J was trimmed by 4 bases and V by 6 bases; bases with no gene match: 11. The CDR3 region is CASRPTGVWRETQYF. CDR3 sequence (DNA): TGTGCCAGCAGACCAACAGGGGTATGGAGAGAGACCCAGTACTTC.

Many counts were recorded for this clonotype. This CDR3 is CSVDTGAREQFF. The CDR3 coding sequence is TGCAGCGTTGATACGGGGGCGCGGGAGCAGTTCTTC. This sequence joins TRBV29-1 and TRBJ2-1; either TRBD1 or TRBD2 may fit D (6 bases each). V lost 3 bases and J 10 bases, leaving 13 bases between the germline ends. Looked up from germline, CDR1 is SQVTM and CDR2 is ANQGSEA. CDR3 length: 12 residues.

The rearrangement links TRBV6-5 to TRBJ2-6, with D uncertain. The CDR3 has 15 amino acids. V was cut by 3 bases and J by 4 bases, with 10 bases left in between. Looked up from germline, CDR1 is MNHEY and CDR2 is SVGAGI. CDR3 in DNA: TGTGCCAGCAGTTATAGGGTCACGGGGGCCAACGTCCTGACTTTC. It yields the protein CASSYRVTGANVLTF.

This rearrangement joins TRBV10-2 to TRBJ2-5; D is ambiguous. V was pared by 7 bases and J by 3 bases, with 12 bases between. The CDR3 is 13 residues long. CDR1 and CDR2 (germline): WSHSY, SAAADI. The CDR3 region is CASMLVVKETQYF. The CDR3 DNA reads as TGCGCCAGCATGCTAGTCGTGAAAGAGACCCAGTACTTC.

This clonotype was recorded at least ten times. The gene calls are TRBV7-9 and TRBJ1-5; tentative D call: TRBD1 (6 bases). The CDR3 totals 15 residues. Germline CDR1 SEHNR, CDR2 FQNEAQ (reference sequence). V lost 4 bases and J 1 base, leaving 11 bases between the germline ends. DNA of the CDR3: TGTGCCAGCAGCTGGGGGGCAGGGAGCAATCAGCCCCAGCATTTT. This codes for CASSWGAGSNQPQHF.

The chain recombines TRBV20-1 with TRBJ2-7, with 13 bases identical to TRBD2. Trimming took 3 bases from V and 2 from J; bases not matched to a gene: 1. This CDR3 contains 14 residues. CDR1 and CDR2 (germline): DFQATT, SNEGSKA (reference sequence). CDR3 sequence reads: CSASGLAGAYEQYF. The CDR3 coding sequence is TGCAGTGCTAGTGGACTAGCGGGGGCCTACGAGCAGTACTTC.

This chain uses TRBV7-2 with TRBJ2-2; TRBD1 matches 9 bases. Trimming at V came to 2 bases and at J to 5 bases, leaving 6 bases not matched to a gene. The CDR3 length is 16 residues. Germline V gene data show CDR1 as SGHTA and CDR2 as FQGNSA. CDR3 in DNA: TGTGCCAGCAGCTTAATGGGACAGGGATTAACCGGGGAGCTGTTTTTT. Amino acids: CASSLMGQGLTGELFF. Supplemented by reference TRBV7-2 and TRBJ2-2, the full variable domain reads GAGVSQSPSNKVTEKGKDVELRCDPISGHTALYWYRQSLGQGLEFLIYFQGNSAPDKSGLPSDRFSAERTGGSVSTLTIQRTQQEDSAVYLCASSLMGQGLTGELFFGEGSRLTVL.

This clonotype was recorded many times. The chain combines TRBV11-1 with TRBJ2-3; D remains unclear. Trimming shortened V by 4 bases and J by 2 bases, and 13 bases separated the two germline ends. The germline V gene has CDR1 SGHAT and CDR2 FQDESV (reference sequence). This CDR3 region has 15 residues. CDR3 loop: CASSSKRTYTDTQYF. DNA of the CDR3: TGTGCCAGCAGCTCAAAAAGGACCTACACAGATACGCAGTATTTT.

This clonotype appeared many times. V gene TRBV5-1 combines with J gene TRBJ1-1; TRBD1 might be the D (6 bases). Looked up from germline, CDR1 is SGHRS and CDR2 is YFSETQ. The CDR3 is 15 residues long. V lost 4 bases to trimming and J lost 2 bases, with 15 bases between them. The DNA of the CDR3 is TGCGCCAGCAGCGAAGAGGACAGACAAAACACTGAAGCTTTCTTT. This translates into CASSEEDRQNTEAFF.

This clonotype was detected many times. The V and J genes are TRBV9 and TRBJ1-2; D is unresolved. Trimming took 1 base from V and 6 from J, leaving 16 bases between them. CDR1 is SGDLS, CDR2 YYNGEE, per germline. CDR3 size: 15 residues. The DNA of the CDR3 is TGTGCCAGCAGCGTAACTGGGCGGTTAGACGATGGCTACACCTTC. Translation: CASSVTGRLDDGYTF.

This clonotype was counted ten times or more. The chain joins TRBV24-1 to TRBJ2-1; 9 positions match TRBD1. V was pared by 6 bases and J by 10 bases, with 12 bases of the junction left unmatched. The germline V gene has CDR1 KGHDR and CDR2 SFDVKD. The CDR3 runs 15 residues. This CDR3 is CATSLGQGNLREQFF. The CDR3 nucleotides read TGTGCCACCAGTTTGGGACAGGGTAATTTGCGGGAGCAGTTCTTC.

This clonotype was detected a few times. The V call is TRBV7-2, the J call TRBJ2-5; tentative D call: TRBD2 (7 bases). V shed 7 bases and J shed 5 bases, with 26 bases lying between them. CDR1 SGHTA and CDR2 FQGNSA come from the germline V gene. This CDR3 is 17 amino acids long. In DNA, the CDR3 is TGTGCCAGCACAACCTCCCATACTACGGGGGGCCGGGAGACCCAGTACTTC. Protein: CASTTSHTTGGRETQYF.

The chain has TRBV28 and TRBJ2-1; 7 bases are shared with TRBD2. The CDR3 length is 14 residues. The germline gives CDR1 MDHEN, CDR2 SYDVKM. Trimming removed 5 bases from V and 7 bases from J; junction bases left unmatched: 8. This CDR3 reads CASSPDGRGNEQFF. The CDR3 region has the DNA TGTGCCAGCAGTCCGGACGGGCGGGGGAATGAGCAGTTCTTC.

This clonotype occurred many times. The chain recombines TRBV7-2 with TRBJ1-1, with a tentative D call TRBD1 (5 bases). V dropped 5 bases and J dropped 0 bases, with 7 bases sitting between them. CDR1 is SGHTA and CDR2 is FQGNSA in the germline V gene. CDR3 size: 13 residues. The CDR3 sequence: CASSRGMNTEAFF. As DNA, the CDR3 is TGTGCCAGCAGCCGGGGCATGAACACTGAAGCTTTCTTT. Filled out from reference TRBV7-2 and TRBJ1-1, the complete variable domain reads GAGVSQSPSNKVTEKGKDVELRCDPISGHTALYWYRQSLGQGLEFLIYFQGNSAPDKSGLPSDRFSAERTGGSVSTLTIQRTQQEDSAVYLCASSRGMNTEAFFGQGTRLTVV.

This clonotype was recorded many times. The chain uses TRBV5-1 and TRBJ2-5; perhaps TRBD1 as D (5 bases). The CDR3 has 16 amino acids. Germline V gives CDR1 SGHRS, CDR2 YFSETQ. Between the trimmed V and J ends, which lost 3 bases and 1 base, there was a span of 16 bases. The CDR3 region is CASSSPGKASQETQYF. CDR3 nucleotides: TGCGCCAGCAGCTCTCCAGGGAAGGCTTCCCAAGAGACCCAGTACTTC.

This clonotype was recorded many times. This chain links TRBV20-1 with TRBJ1-1; D possibly corresponds to TRBD1 (6 bases). Trimming cost V 6 bases and J 1 base, with 12 bases left between them. This CDR3 is built from 13 residues. Germline V gene sequence: CDR1 DFQATT, CDR2 SNEGSKA (reference sequence). CDR3 sequence reads: CSAATQGNTEAFF. For the CDR3, the DNA is TGCAGTGCGGCGACACAGGGGAACACTGAAGCTTTCTTT.

This clonotype was counted only a few times. The chain has TRBV7-2 and TRBJ2-4; D remains unclear. Trimming removed 4 bases at V and 3 bases at J, with 13 bases between. The germline CDR1 and CDR2 sequences are SGHTA and FQGNSA. This CDR3 comprises 15 residues. The CDR3, as DNA: TGTGCCAGCAGCTCTACCGCAAACTACAAAAACATTCAGTACTTC. Amino acid sequence: CASSSTANYKNIQYF.

This clonotype was detected ten times or more. CDR3 loop: CASSLGANSPLHF. The CDR3 DNA reads as TGTGCCAGCAGCTTAGGGGCAAATTCACCCCTCCACTTT. This chain connects TRBV7-8 to TRBJ1-6; D is undetermined. The V gene lost 1 base and the J gene lost 7 bases, with 5 bases spanning the gap. The CDR3 covers 13 residues. CDR1 SGHVS and CDR2 FQNEAQ come from the germline V gene.

J is TRBJ2-7 and V is TRBV6-2 or TRBV6-3, with TRBD1 matching over 8 bases. V lost 8 bases and J lost 5; bases outside the gene matches: 17. The CDR3 contains 16 residues. Germline V CDR1 and CDR2: MNHEY, SVGEGT. This CDR3 is CASGKGGRGQIDEQYF. Written as DNA, the CDR3 is TGTGCCAGCGGGAAGGGTGGCAGGGGGCAAATCGACGAGCAGTACTTC.

This clonotype was seen repeatedly, ten times or more. V is TRBV6-2 or TRBV6-3 and J is TRBJ2-3, with 8 bases matching TRBD1. V lost 6 bases and J lost 3; bases outside the gene matches: 11. Germline CDR1 and CDR2: MNHEY and SVGEGT. The CDR3 spans 16 residues. The CDR3 loop is CASSSGQGLGTDTQYF. In nucleotides, the CDR3 is TGTGCCAGCAGCTCTGGACAGGGCCTTGGTACAGATACGCAGTATTTT.

This clonotype appeared many times. The V and J genes are TRBV7-2 and TRBJ2-3; D possibly corresponds to TRBD2 (6 bases). Germline assignment: CDR1 SGHTA and CDR2 FQGNSA. The CDR3 is made up of 18 amino acids. V gave up 1 base and J gave up 2 bases, with 19 bases separating them. This CDR3 reads CASSLGLGGGTHTDTQYF. DNA for the CDR3: TGTGCCAGCAGCTTAGGCCTAGGTGGCGGGACCCACACAGATACGCAGTATTTT.